What follows is one T cell receptor (beta chain) and its context. This record belongs to a study of shared clonotypes between healthy human individuals. CDR3 size: 14 residues. The junction had 3 bases not matched to a gene; V was cut back by 3 bases and J by 1 base. Germline V CDR1 and CDR2: SGHDT, YYEEEE. As originally analysed: ImmunoSEQ output lacked quality scores and full-length reads, limiting matched filtering. TCRdb's copy holds only in-frame clones and misses some; the assay was immunoSEQ multiplex PCR. That table gives V, J and clone size, and the DNA gave D and trimming. Of 1 million to 1.3 million clones in the sample, approximately 80% were seen once.

The chain carries TRBV5-6 and TRBJ2-7; TRBD1 aligns across 8 bases. The receptor comes from a man in his late teens or twenties in good health. Some clones in this sample may be carry-over from other donors' samples. The sequencing input was memory CD4+ T cells from PBMCs. Subset here: CD45RA-negative fraction. The CDR3 is CASSSRQGSYEQYF. As DNA, the CDR3 is TGTGCCAGCAGCTCGCGACAGGGGTCCTACGAGCAGTACTTC.